This entry lists 24 T cell receptor beta chains sequenced from one sample in a study of blood T cell repertoires in COVID-19. Data came from immunoSEQ multiplex PCR; TCRdb stores just in-frame clones and leaves some out. Of around 86,000 clones listed, about 87% are singletons. Sequencing was done on a sample of peripheral blood. All receptors derive from a human donor with acute or convalescent COVID-19. The donor label of this sample is uncertain.

V and J are TRBV10-1 and TRBJ1-1; D might be TRBD1 (5 bases). V was shortened by 2 bases and J by 8 bases, with 15 bases between the two germline ends. The CDR3 loop spans 14 amino acids. Looked up from germline, CDR1 is WNHNN and CDR2 is SYGVQD (reference sequence). CDR3 DNA sequence: TGCGCCAGCAGTGAGACAGCAGGGTCATCGGAAGCTTTCTTT. Translating gives CASSETAGSSEAFF.

The V call is TRBV6-2 or TRBV6-3, the J call TRBJ1-5, with D possibly matching TRBD1 (5 bases). V lost 2 bases, J lost 11 bases, and 10 bases lay in between. The CDR3 spans 12 residues. CDR1 and CDR2 (germline): MNHEY, SVGEGT. This chain's CDR3 is CASSYDKGTQHF. CDR3 DNA: TGTGCCAGCAGTTACGACAAGGGGACCCAGCATTTT.

This clone came up once. The V and J genes are TRBV5-4 and TRBJ2-7; D is uncertain. The CDR3 loop spans 12 amino acids. Between the trimmed V and J ends, which lost 3 bases and 7 bases, there was a span of 11 bases. Germline V CDR1 and CDR2: SGHNT, YYREEE (reference sequence). CDR3 region: CASSSQSREQYF. DNA of the CDR3: TGTGCCAGCAGCTCCCAATCCAGGGAGCAGTACTTC.

The genes are TRBV6-5 and TRBJ1-1, with a weak D call TRBD1 (6 bases). CDR3 length: 15 residues. Germline loops: CDR1 MNHEY, CDR2 SVGAGI. Trimming cost V 6 bases and J 6 bases, with 20 bases left between them. The CDR3 DNA follows: TGTGCCAGCAGACCCCTACGGGACACACCCTCTGAAGCTTTCTTT. It is translated as CASRPLRDTPSEAFF.

This clone appeared a few times. Written as DNA, the CDR3 is TGTGCCAGCAGTACGCCGGGACAGGGAAATTATGGCTACACCTTC. Protein product: CASSTPGQGNYGYTF. The chain joins TRBV6-5 to TRBJ1-2, with 9 bases lining up with TRBD1. CDR1 is MNHEY and CDR2 is SVGAGI in the germline V gene. The CDR3 is made up of 15 amino acids. Trimming at V came to 5 bases and at J to 5 bases, leaving 9 bases not matched to a gene.

The chain employs TRBV19 and TRBJ1-2; D is unclear. V was shortened by 1 base and J by 2 bases, with 11 bases between the two germline ends. Germline V gene lookup returns CDR1 LNHDA and CDR2 SQIVND (reference sequence). The length of the CDR3 is 15 residues. The CDR3, as DNA: TGTGCCAGTAGTATAGTTGACGGCGGGAACTATGGCTACACCTTC. Translating gives CASSIVDGGNYGYTF.

V and J are TRBV2 and TRBJ2-1; 9 bases agree with TRBD1. In germline, CDR1 is SNHLY, CDR2 FYNNEI. J lost 4 bases, V lost 7 bases, and 8 bases had no gene match. The CDR3 is 15 residues long. Here the CDR3 reads CASKGGDRAYNEQFF. In nucleotides, the CDR3 is TGTGCCAGCAAAGGAGGGGACAGGGCATACAATGAGCAGTTCTTC.

J is TRBJ2-5 and V is TRBV5-1, with 10 bases fitting TRBD1. The CDR3 has 14 residues. J lost 9 bases, V lost 3 bases, and 8 bases had no gene match. Per the germline V gene, CDR1 is SGHRS and CDR2 is YFSETQ. The CDR3 is CASSSTGGDRAQYF. CDR3 DNA sequence: TGCGCCAGCAGCTCGACAGGGGGCGATAGGGCCCAGTACTTC.

The rearrangement links TRBV7-9 to TRBJ2-7; TRBD2 is a possible D gene (6 bases). The length of the CDR3 is 13 residues. V gave up 5 bases and J gave up 5 bases, with 13 bases separating them. Germline V lookup: CDR1 SEHNR, CDR2 FQNEAQ (reference sequence). In DNA, the CDR3 is TGTGCCAGCAGCAACGGGGGATGGGACGAGCAGTACTTC. It is translated as CASSNGGWDEQYF.

The CDR3 coding sequence is TGTGCCAGCAGCCAAGATGGGGGGGGCTACGAGCAGTACTTC. Amino acids: CASSQDGGGYEQYF. The genes are TRBV4-2 and TRBJ2-7, with 7 bases aligning to TRBD2. CDR1 is LGHNA and CDR2 is YNFKEQ in the germline V gene. CDR3 size: 14 residues. V lost 0 bases and J lost 3; bases outside the gene matches: 2.

This chain connects TRBV6-5 to TRBJ2-1, with D possibly matching TRBD1 (6 bases). V lost 8 bases and J lost 2, with 13 bases in between. CDR1 and CDR2 (germline): MNHEY, SVGAGI. CDR3 size: 14 residues. CDR3 DNA sequence: TGTGCCAGCTTAACAGGGAACACCTACAATGAGCAGTTCTTC. Translated, it gives CASLTGNTYNEQFF.

This clone has only one observation. The V and J genes are TRBV5-1 and TRBJ2-5; TRBD1 matches 10 bases. The germline V gene encodes CDR1 SGHRS and CDR2 YFSETQ. This CDR3 contains 14 residues. With 3 bases clipped from V and 4 bases from J, the junction kept 3 bases outside the gene matches. As DNA, the CDR3 is TGCGCCAGCAGCTACGACAGGGGGCGAGAGACCCAGTACTTC. Translation: CASSYDRGRETQYF. The full variable domain, its missing parts supplied by reference TRBV5-1 and TRBJ2-5, is KAGVTQTPRYLIKTRGQQVTLSCSPISGHRSVSWYQQTPGQGLQFLFEYFSETQRNKGNFPGRFSGRQFSNSRSEMNVSTLELGDSALYLCASSYDRGRETQYFGPGTRLLVL.

This clone appeared a single time. The CDR3 loop reads CATSDETGSSETQYF. DNA of the CDR3: TGTGCCACCAGTGATGAGACAGGGAGTTCCGAGACCCAGTACTTC. The chain couples TRBV24-1 to TRBJ2-5; 7 nucleotides line up with TRBD1. The CDR3 spans 15 residues. J was trimmed by 5 bases and V by 3 bases; bases with no gene match: 8. From germline, CDR1 is KGHDR and CDR2 SFDVKD.

The chain is built from TRBV5-6 and TRBJ1-1; 9 bases are shared with TRBD1. This CDR3 comprises 15 residues. Germline trimming cut 4 bases from V and 7 bases from J; bases unmatched to any gene: 11. Germline V gives CDR1 SGHDT, CDR2 YYEEEE. CDR3 sequence reads: CASSGTGTPFVEAFF. As DNA, the CDR3 is TGTGCCAGCAGCGGGACAGGGACCCCATTTGTTGAAGCTTTCTTT.

The chain has TRBV6-5 and TRBJ1-5; D is possibly TRBD1 (5 bases). CDR1 MNHEY and CDR2 SVGAGI come from the germline V gene. The CDR3 is 15 amino acids. The ends were cut back, 0 bases at V and 7 bases at J, with 13 bases in the middle. CDR3 in amino acids: CASSYSAQGGQPQHF. Here the CDR3 DNA reads TGTGCCAGCAGTTACTCGGCGCAGGGAGGGCAGCCCCAGCATTTT.

The CDR3 bases are TGTGCCTGGAGTGTCTCCTTTGAAGCTTTCTTT. This codes for CAWSVSFEAFF. The chain employs TRBV30 and TRBJ1-1, with D unresolved. The CDR3 runs 11 residues. V was pared by 0 bases and J by 7 bases, with 6 bases between. Germline lookup yields CDR1 GTSNPN and CDR2 SVGIG (reference sequence).

J is TRBJ2-7 and V is TRBV28, with 8 bases aligning to TRBD1. Trimming cost V 5 bases and J 1 base; bases outside gene matches: 4. Looked up from germline, CDR1 is MDHEN and CDR2 is SYDVKM. This CDR3 has 14 residues. The CDR3, as DNA: TGTGCCAGCAGTAACCACAGGGGGTCCTACGAGCAGTACTTC. Encoded protein: CASSNHRGSYEQYF.

The chain couples TRBV5-5 to TRBJ2-7; 8 bases are shared with TRBD2. The length of the CDR3 is 18 residues. From germline, CDR1 is SGHKS and CDR2 YYEKEE (reference sequence). Trimming removed 4 bases from V and 0 bases from J; junction bases left unmatched: 15. The CDR3, as DNA: TGTGCCAGCAGCCCCCGGCGGGGGGAGGGGTCCTCCTCCTACGAGCAGTACTTC. It is translated as CASSPRRGEGSSSYEQYF.

The J gene is TRBJ2-7, the V gene TRBV6-5; TRBD2 is a possible D gene (6 bases). V lost 2 bases and J lost 2, with 13 bases in between. This CDR3 is built from 15 residues. Germline V CDR1 and CDR2: MNHEY, SVGAGI. The CDR3 region has the DNA TGTGCCAGCAGTTACGGGACTCTCGGGCCCTACGAGCAGTACTTC. As protein: CASSYGTLGPYEQYF.

J is TRBJ2-1 and V is TRBV28, with 10 bases that match TRBD2. V lost 4 bases and J lost 3; bases outside the gene matches: 6. The CDR3 has 16 residues. Germline V CDR1 and CDR2: MDHEN, SYDVKM. The CDR3 spells CASSSALAGGYNEQFF. CDR3 nucleotides: TGTGCCAGCAGTTCAGCCTTAGCGGGGGGCTACAATGAGCAGTTCTTC.

This chain joins TRBV28 and TRBJ1-5, with D unresolved. This CDR3 is built from 13 residues. Trimming cost V 6 bases and J 7 bases, with 13 bases left between them. Germline-derived CDR1 and CDR2 are MDHEN and SYDVKM. CDR3 in amino acids: CASRMRREQPQHF. CDR3 in DNA: TGTGCCAGCAGAATGCGACGGGAACAGCCCCAGCATTTT.

The CDR3 region is CASSLAMGSSQNSPLHF. DNA of the CDR3: TGCGCCAGCAGCTTGGCCATGGGGAGTTCGCAAAATTCACCCCTCCACTTT. The chain combines TRBV5-1 with TRBJ1-6; D remains ambiguous. The length of the CDR3 is 17 residues. CDR1 is SGHRS and CDR2 is YFSETQ in the germline V gene. Deletions cut 0 bases from V and 7 bases from J, with 17 bases between.

The CDR3 region has the DNA TGTGCCAGCAGTGATTCAGGGGGCAGAACAGATACGCAGTATTTT. Protein: CASSDSGGRTDTQYF. This chain uses TRBV7-3 with TRBJ2-3; TRBD1 agrees at 8 bases. CDR1 SGHTA and CDR2 FQGTGA come from the germline V gene. The V and J ends lost 6 bases and 3 bases, in that order; junction bases with no gene match: 8. The CDR3 loop spans 15 amino acids.

The gene calls are TRBV5-1 and TRBJ1-6, with D possibly matching TRBD1 (6 bases). Germline CDR1 SGHRS, CDR2 YFSETQ. The CDR3 is 16 amino acids. Deletions cut 0 bases from V and 7 bases from J, with 14 bases between. The CDR3 sequence is CASSLAVQGRNSPLHF. The DNA for the CDR3 is TGCGCCAGCAGCTTGGCTGTACAGGGACGGAATTCACCCCTCCACTTT. The full variable domain, its missing parts supplied by reference TRBV5-1 and TRBJ1-6, is KAGVTQTPRYLIKTRGQQVTLSCSPISGHRSVSWYQQTPGQGLQFLFEYFSETQRNKGNFPGRFSGRQFSNSRSEMNVSTLELGDSALYLCASSLAVQGRNSPLHFGNGTRLTVT.